The clone carrying this T cell receptor (beta chain) was counted many times. Its target is not known. This sample was included in a study of breast tumors, draining lymph nodes, adjacent tissues. Study-wide results and caveats: Compared with basal-like, luminal-like tumors shared significantly more repertoire with nontumor tissue. Tumor TCR diversity was below lymph nodes but above nontumor tissue.

Samples came from axillary lymph nodes draining the breast cancer. Via MiXCR, TCRdb re-called the multiplex PCR reads, giving one row per CDR3 protein. This table holds roughly 260,000 distinct CDR3 sequences, roughly 30% found once. The CDR3 runs to 14 residues. V shed 4 bases and J shed 7 bases, with 14 bases lying between them. Germline CDR1 SQVTM, CDR2 ANQGSEA. This TCR came from a female donor with breast cancer. Some clones in this sample may be carry-over from other donors' samples. The sequencing sample was made of axillary lymph node tissue. V usage is TRBV29-1 and J usage is TRBJ1-6, with D possibly TRBD1 on 5 matching bases. The CDR3 coding sequence is TGCAGCGTTGTACGGGGGGTGGAAAATTCACCCCTCCACTTT. Its translation is CSVVRGVENSPLHF.